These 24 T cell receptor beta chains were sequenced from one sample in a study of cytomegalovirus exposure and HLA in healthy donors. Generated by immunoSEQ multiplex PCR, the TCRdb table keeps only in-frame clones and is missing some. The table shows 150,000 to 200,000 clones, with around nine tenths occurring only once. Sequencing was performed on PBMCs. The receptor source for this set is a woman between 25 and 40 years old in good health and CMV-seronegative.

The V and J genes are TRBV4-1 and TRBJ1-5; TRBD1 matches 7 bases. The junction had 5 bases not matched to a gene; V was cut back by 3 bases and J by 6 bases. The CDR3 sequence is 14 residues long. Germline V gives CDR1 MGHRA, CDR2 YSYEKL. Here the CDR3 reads CASSQYRGGQPQHF. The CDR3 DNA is TGCGCCAGCAGCCAGTACAGGGGTGGTCAGCCCCAGCATTTT.

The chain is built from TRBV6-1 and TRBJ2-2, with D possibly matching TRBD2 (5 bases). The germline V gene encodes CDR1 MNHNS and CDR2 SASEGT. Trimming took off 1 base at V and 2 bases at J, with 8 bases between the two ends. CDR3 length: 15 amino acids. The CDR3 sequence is CASSEGRQNTGELFF. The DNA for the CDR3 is TGTGCCAGCAGTGAAGGGAGGCAAAACACCGGGGAGCTGTTTTTT.

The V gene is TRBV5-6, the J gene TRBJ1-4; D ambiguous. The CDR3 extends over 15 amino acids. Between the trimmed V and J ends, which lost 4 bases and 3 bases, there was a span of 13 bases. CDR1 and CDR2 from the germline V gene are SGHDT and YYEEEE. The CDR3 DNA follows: TGTGCCAGCAGCCATACCACGGAGGCTAATGAAAAACTGTTTTTT. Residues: CASSHTTEANEKLFF.

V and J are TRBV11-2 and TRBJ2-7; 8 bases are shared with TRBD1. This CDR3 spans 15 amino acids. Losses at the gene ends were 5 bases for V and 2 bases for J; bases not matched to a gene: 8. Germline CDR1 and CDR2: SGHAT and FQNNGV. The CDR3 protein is CASSTGTGDTYEQYF. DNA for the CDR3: TGTGCCAGCAGCACAGGGACAGGCGATACCTACGAGCAGTACTTC.

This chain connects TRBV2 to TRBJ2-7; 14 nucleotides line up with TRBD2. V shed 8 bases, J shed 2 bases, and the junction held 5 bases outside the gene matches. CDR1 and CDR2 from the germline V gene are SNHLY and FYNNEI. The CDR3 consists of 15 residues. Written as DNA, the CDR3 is TGTGCCAGCTCCGAGACTAGCGGGGGGGCCTACGAGCAGTACTTC. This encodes CASSETSGGAYEQYF.

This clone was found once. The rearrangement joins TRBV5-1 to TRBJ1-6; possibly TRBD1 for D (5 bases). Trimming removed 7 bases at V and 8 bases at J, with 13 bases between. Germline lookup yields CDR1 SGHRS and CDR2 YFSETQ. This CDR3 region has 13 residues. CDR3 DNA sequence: TGCGCCAGCCGCTCAGGGCAGGATTCACCCCTCCACTTT. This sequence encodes CASRSGQDSPLHF.

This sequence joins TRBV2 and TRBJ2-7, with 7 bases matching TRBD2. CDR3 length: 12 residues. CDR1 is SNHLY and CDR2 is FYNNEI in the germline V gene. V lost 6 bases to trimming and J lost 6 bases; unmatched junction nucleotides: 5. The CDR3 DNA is TGTGCCAGCAGCCGCGGGGGTCGCGAGCAGTACTTC. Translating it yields CASSRGGREQYF.

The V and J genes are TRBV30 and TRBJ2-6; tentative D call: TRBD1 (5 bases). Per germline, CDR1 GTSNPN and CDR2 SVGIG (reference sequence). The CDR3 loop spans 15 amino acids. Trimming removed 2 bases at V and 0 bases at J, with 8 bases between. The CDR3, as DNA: TGTGCCTGGAGTTGGACATCCTCTGGGGCCAACGTCCTGACTTTC. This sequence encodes CAWSWTSSGANVLTF.

The DNA for the CDR3 is TGCGCCAGCAGCTTGGGCCCCGTAACTCTCAGGGGCGGAGGTAATTCACCCCTCCACTTT. Translation: CASSLGPVTLRGGGNSPLHF. This chain uses TRBV5-1 with TRBJ1-6, with TRBD1 as a possible D gene (6 bases). Germline V gene sequence: CDR1 SGHRS, CDR2 YFSETQ. Between the trimmed V and J ends, which lost 0 bases and 6 bases, there was a span of 25 bases. CDR3 length equals 20 residues.

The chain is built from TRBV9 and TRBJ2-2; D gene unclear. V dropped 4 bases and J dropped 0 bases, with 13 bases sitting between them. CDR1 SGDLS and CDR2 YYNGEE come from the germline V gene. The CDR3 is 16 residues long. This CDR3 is CASSPLTSTNTGELFF. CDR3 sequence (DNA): TGTGCCAGCAGCCCTCTTACGAGCACGAACACCGGGGAGCTGTTTTTT.

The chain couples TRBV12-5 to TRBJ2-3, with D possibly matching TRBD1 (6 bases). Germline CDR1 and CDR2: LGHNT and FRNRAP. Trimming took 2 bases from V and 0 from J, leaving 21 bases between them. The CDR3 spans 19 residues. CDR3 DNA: TGTGCTAGTGGTTTGTACGAAAATGGGGGCCACTATAGCACAGATACGCAGTATTTT. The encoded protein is CASGLYENGGHYSTDTQYF.

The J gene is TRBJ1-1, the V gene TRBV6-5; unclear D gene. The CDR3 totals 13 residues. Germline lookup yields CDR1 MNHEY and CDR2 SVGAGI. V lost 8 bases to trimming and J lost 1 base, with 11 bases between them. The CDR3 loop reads CASAREKNTEAFF. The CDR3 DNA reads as TGTGCCAGCGCCCGAGAAAAGAACACTGAAGCTTTCTTT.

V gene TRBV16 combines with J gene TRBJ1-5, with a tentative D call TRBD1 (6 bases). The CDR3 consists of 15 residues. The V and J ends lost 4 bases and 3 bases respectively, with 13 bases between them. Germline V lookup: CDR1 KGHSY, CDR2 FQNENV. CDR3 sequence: CASSPIGGANQPQHF. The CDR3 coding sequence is TGTGCCAGCAGCCCCATAGGGGGGGCCAATCAGCCCCAGCATTTT. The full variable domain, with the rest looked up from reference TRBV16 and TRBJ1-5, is GEEVAQTPKHLVRGEGQKAKLYCAPIKGHSYVFWYQQVLKNEFKFLISFQNENVFDETGMPKERFSAKCLPNSPCSLEIQATKLEDSAVYFCASSPIGGANQPQHFGDGTRLSIL.

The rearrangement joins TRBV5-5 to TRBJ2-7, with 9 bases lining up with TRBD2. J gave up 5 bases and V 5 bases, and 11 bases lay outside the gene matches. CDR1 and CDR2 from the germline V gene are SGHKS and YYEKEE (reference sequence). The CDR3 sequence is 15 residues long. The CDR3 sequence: CASRQRGLAGNEQYF. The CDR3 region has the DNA TGTGCCAGCAGGCAACGTGGCCTAGCGGGAAACGAGCAGTACTTC.

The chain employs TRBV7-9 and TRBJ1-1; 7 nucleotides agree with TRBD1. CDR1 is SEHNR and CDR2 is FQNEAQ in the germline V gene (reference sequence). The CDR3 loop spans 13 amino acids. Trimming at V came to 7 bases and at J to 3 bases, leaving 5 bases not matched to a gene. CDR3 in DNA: TGTGCCAGCAACGCAGGGGGTGACACTGAAGCTTTCTTT. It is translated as CASNAGGDTEAFF.

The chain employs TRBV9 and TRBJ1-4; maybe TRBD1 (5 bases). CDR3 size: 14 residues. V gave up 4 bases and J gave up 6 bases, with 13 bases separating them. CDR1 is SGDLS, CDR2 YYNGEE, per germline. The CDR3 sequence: CASSLGVGDEKLFF. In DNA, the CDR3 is TGTGCCAGCAGCCTAGGGGTAGGGGATGAAAAACTGTTTTTT.

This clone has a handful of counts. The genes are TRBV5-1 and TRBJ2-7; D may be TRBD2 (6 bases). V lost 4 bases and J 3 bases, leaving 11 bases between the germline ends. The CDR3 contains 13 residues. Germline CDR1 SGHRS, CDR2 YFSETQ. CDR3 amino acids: CASSPGTYYEQYF. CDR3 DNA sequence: TGCGCCAGCAGCCCCGGGACTTACTACGAGCAGTACTTC. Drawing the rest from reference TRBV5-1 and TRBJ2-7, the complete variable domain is KAGVTQTPRYLIKTRGQQVTLSCSPISGHRSVSWYQQTPGQGLQFLFEYFSETQRNKGNFPGRFSGRQFSNSRSEMNVSTLELGDSALYLCASSPGTYYEQYFGPGTRLTVT.

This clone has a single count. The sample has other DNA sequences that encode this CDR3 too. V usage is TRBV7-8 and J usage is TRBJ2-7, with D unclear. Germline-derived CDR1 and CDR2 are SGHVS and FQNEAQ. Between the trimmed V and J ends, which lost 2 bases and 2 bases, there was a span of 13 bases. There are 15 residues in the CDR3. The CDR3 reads CASSLLRQAAYEQYF. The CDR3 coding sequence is TGTGCCAGCAGCTTACTTCGGCAGGCCGCCTACGAGCAGTACTTC. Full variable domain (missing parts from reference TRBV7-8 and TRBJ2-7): GAGVSQSPRYKVAKRGQDVALRCDPISGHVSLFWYQQALGQGPEFLTYFQNEAQLDKSGLPSDRFFAERPEGSVSTLKIQRTQQEDSAVYLCASSLLRQAAYEQYFGPGTRLTVT.

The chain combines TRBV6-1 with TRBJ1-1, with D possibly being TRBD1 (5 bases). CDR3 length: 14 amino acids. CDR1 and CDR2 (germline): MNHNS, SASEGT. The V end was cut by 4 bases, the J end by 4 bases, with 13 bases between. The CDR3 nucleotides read TGTGCCAGCAGTGTGCGAGGGGAGGGCACTGAAGCTTTCTTT. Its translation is CASSVRGEGTEAFF.

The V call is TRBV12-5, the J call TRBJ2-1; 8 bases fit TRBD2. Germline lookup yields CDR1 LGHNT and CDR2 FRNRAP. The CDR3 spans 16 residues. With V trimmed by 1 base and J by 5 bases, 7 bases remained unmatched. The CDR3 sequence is CASGLGRPGGNNEQFF. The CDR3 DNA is TGTGCTAGTGGTTTGGGACGCCCGGGGGGGAACAATGAGCAGTTCTTC.

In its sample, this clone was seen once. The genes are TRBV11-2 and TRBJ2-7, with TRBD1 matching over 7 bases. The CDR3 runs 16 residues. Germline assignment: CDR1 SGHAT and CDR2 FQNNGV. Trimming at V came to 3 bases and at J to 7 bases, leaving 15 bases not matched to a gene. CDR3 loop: CASSFIRGGRAREQYF. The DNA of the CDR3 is TGTGCCAGCAGCTTCATCCGAGGGGGCAGGGCAAGGGAGCAGTACTTC. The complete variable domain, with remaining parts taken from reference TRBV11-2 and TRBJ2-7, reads EAGVAQSPRYKIIEKRQSVAFWCNPISGHATLYWYQQILGQGPKLLIQFQNNGVVDDSQLPKDRFSAERLKGVDSTLKIQPAKLEDSAVYLCASSFIRGGRAREQYFGPGTRLTVT.

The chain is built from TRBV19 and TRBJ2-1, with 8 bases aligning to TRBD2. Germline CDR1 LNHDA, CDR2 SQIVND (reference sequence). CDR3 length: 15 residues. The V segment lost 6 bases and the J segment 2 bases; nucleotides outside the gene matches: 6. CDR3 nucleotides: TGTGCCAGTAGAGCCGAGCGGGGGCCCTACAATGAGCAGTTCTTC. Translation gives CASRAERGPYNEQFF.

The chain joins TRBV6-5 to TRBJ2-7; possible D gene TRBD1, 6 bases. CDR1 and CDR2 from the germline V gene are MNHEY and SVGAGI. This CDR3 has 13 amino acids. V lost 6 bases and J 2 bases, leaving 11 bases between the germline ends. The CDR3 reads CASRQGVPYEQYF. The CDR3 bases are TGTGCCAGCAGACAGGGTGTTCCCTACGAGCAGTACTTC.

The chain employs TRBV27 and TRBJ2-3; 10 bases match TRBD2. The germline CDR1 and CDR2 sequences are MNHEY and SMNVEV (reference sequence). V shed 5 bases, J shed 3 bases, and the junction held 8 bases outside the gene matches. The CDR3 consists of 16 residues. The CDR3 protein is CASSLLLAGATDTQYF. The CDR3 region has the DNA TGTGCCAGCAGTCTCCTCCTAGCGGGGGCTACAGATACGCAGTATTTT.